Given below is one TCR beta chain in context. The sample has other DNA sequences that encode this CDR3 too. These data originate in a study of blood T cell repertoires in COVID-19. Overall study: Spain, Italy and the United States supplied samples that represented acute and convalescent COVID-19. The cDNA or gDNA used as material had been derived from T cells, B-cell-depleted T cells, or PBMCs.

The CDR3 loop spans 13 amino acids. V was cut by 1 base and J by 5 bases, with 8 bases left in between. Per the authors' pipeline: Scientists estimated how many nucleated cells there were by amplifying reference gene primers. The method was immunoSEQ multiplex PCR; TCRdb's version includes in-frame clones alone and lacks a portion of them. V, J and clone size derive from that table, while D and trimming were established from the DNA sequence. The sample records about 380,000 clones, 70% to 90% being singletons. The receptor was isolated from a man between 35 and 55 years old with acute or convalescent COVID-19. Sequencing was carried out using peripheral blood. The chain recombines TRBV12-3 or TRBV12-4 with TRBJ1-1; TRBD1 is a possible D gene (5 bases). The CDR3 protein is CASSLGGVTEAFF. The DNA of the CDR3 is TGTGCCAGCAGTTTAGGGGGGGTTACTGAAGCTTTCTTT.